The entry below gives a single T cell receptor beta chain sequence along with its context. The antigen is not known. PCR amplification relied on 60 Vbeta primers (plus 13 Jbeta primers). Using immunoSEQ multiplex PCR, the repertoire was profiled, and TCRdb retains in-frame clones only, with some absent. Found here are about 51,000 clones; the top ten clones hold 20% to 30%. This entry comes from a study of cytomegalovirus exposure and HLA in healthy donors. General study results and limits: TCR beta V- and J-gene trimming, according to a later analysis, was linked to a missense DCLRE1C variant. Another analysis was done later, and it associated fewer than 20,000 TCR beta sequences with HLA alleles at 0.05 false discovery rate. Common viral pathogens seemed, in a later analysis, to connect with several of the most significant clusters.

CDR3 length: 14 residues. Germline assignment: CDR1 MNHEY and CDR2 SVGAGI. The junction had 2 bases not matched to a gene; V was cut back by 5 bases and J by 3 bases. The rearrangement links TRBV6-5 to TRBJ2-1; 9 bases match TRBD2. Source material: PBMCs. The receptor was derived from a middle-aged man in good health and CMV-seropositive. The DNA for the CDR3 is TGTGCCAGCAGTCCTAGCGGGAACTACAATGAGCAGTTCTTC. As protein: CASSPSGNYNEQFF.